The 22 T cell receptor beta chains presented below share a single source sample, sequenced in a study of T-cell memory formation after mild COVID-19. TCRdb itself ran the 5' RACE reads through MiXCR, one entry per CDR3 protein. The sample holds fewer than 550,000 distinct CDR3 sequences, over 15% seen once. Source material: PBMCs or a T cell subset sorted from them (not recorded which). These receptors were taken from an adult woman who had mild COVID-19 (a few samples of this study predate the infection). Cell type and time point are not known.

The table lists this clonotype with a few counts. The genes are TRBV5-1 and TRBJ2-1; 8 bases agree with TRBD1. The length of the CDR3 is 17 residues. Germline V lookup: CDR1 SGHRS, CDR2 YFSETQ. With 0 bases clipped from V and 5 bases from J, the junction kept 10 bases outside the gene matches. The CDR3 loop is CASSLAWAGQVDNEQFF. In DNA form, the CDR3 reads TGCGCCAGCAGCTTGGCCTGGGCGGGACAGGTCGACAATGAGCAGTTCTTC.

V gene TRBV5-5 combines with J gene TRBJ2-3, with 7 bases aligning to TRBD2. From germline, CDR1 is SGHKS and CDR2 YYEKEE (reference sequence). The CDR3 has 15 residues. V was pared by 4 bases and J by 6 bases, with 11 bases of the junction left unmatched. As DNA, the CDR3 is TGTGCCAGCAGCCCGTGGGGAAGTAGCGGGGATACGCAGTATTTT. The encoded protein is CASSPWGSSGDTQYF.

The chain combines TRBV6-1 with TRBJ1-2; TRBD1 is a possible D gene (5 bases). The germline V gene has CDR1 MNHNS and CDR2 SASEGT. The germline V and J ends were trimmed by 11 bases and 6 bases, with 16 bases remaining between them. The length of the CDR3 is 12 residues. The CDR3 region is CARLGGVHGYTF. CDR3 sequence (DNA): TGTGCCCGTTTGGGGGGGGTTCATGGCTACACCTTC.

V usage is TRBV9 and J usage is TRBJ2-7, with TRBD2 matching 10 bases. The trim removed 0 bases at V and 3 bases at J, leaving 3 bases unmatched. CDR1 is SGDLS, CDR2 YYNGEE, per germline. The CDR3 is 15 residues long. The CDR3 DNA follows: TGTGCCAGCAGCGTAGATCCTAGCGGGGGCTACGAGCAGTACTTC. It codes for CASSVDPSGGYEQYF.

The chain employs TRBV7-2 and TRBJ2-5, with D possibly being TRBD1 (6 bases). In germline, CDR1 is SGHTA, CDR2 FQGNSA. The V end lost 1 base, the J end lost 5 bases, and 14 bases lay between the germline ends. This CDR3 comprises 15 residues. This CDR3 reads CASSLDGHQGETQYF. The CDR3 coding sequence is TGTGCCAGCAGCTTAGACGGACACCAGGGGGAGACCCAGTACTTC. The full variable domain, its missing parts supplied by reference TRBV7-2 and TRBJ2-5, is GAGVSQSPSNKVTEKGKDVELRCDPISGHTALYWYRQSLGQGLEFLIYFQGNSAPDKSGLPSDRFSAERTGGSVSTLTIQRTQQEDSAVYLCASSLDGHQGETQYFGPGTRLLVL.

The chain uses TRBV11-2 and TRBJ2-3; TRBD2 matches 9 bases. There are 18 residues in the CDR3. V lost 2 bases and J lost 5; bases outside the gene matches: 14. Germline CDR1 and CDR2: SGHAT and FQNNGV. DNA of the CDR3: TGTGCCAGCAGCTTATGGACCCAGCGGGGGGCCGAGGAAGATACGCAGTATTTT. Its translation is CASSLWTQRGAEEDTQYF.

About this clonotype: The junction differs from germline at one of its ends, possibly a read error. The chain combines TRBV7-7 with TRBJ2-5; D call uncertain. The CDR3 sequence is 13 residues long. Germline V gene lookup returns CDR1 SSHAT and CDR2 FNYEAQ (reference sequence). The CDR3: CASSSTQRETQYF. DNA of the CDR3: TGTGCTAGCAGCTCCACGCAGCGCGAGACCCAGTACTTC.

J is TRBJ1-1 and V is TRBV28, with TRBD1 identical over 7 bases. Germline V CDR1 and CDR2: MDHEN, SYDVKM. This CDR3 is 11 amino acids long. V trimming: 6 bases; J trimming: 8 bases; junction bases outside the gene matches: 3. CDR3 nucleotides: TGTGCCAGCAGCCAGGACAGGGAAGCTTTCTTT. Translation gives CASSQDREAFF.

The V gene is TRBV3-1, the J gene TRBJ2-1; possibly TRBD1 or TRBD2 for D (5 bases each). V shed 1 base and J shed 9 bases, with 10 bases lying between them. This CDR3 is built from 13 residues. Germline V gene lookup returns CDR1 LGHDT and CDR2 YNNKEL (reference sequence). The CDR3 sequence is CASSQVGTGEQFF. CDR3 nucleotide sequence: TGTGCCAGCAGCCAAGTAGGGACGGGTGAGCAGTTCTTC.

This rearrangement joins TRBV24-1 to TRBJ2-3; 7 nucleotides match TRBD1. V shed 7 bases, J shed 5 bases, and the junction held 11 bases outside the gene matches. Germline V gives CDR1 KGHDR, CDR2 SFDVKD. There are 15 residues in the CDR3. The CDR3 DNA reads TGTGCCACCAGCCCCCAGGGGGTAGGAGGAGATACGCAGTATTTT. This sequence encodes CATSPQGVGGDTQYF.

This clonotype was observed a few times. The chain has TRBV20-1 and TRBJ2-7; D may correspond to TRBD1 or TRBD2 (5 bases each). The CDR3 covers 14 residues. V lost 1 base and J 0 bases, leaving 10 bases between the germline ends. The germline CDR1 and CDR2 sequences are DFQATT and SNEGSKA (reference sequence). DNA of the CDR3: TGCAGTGCTAGAGGCGCAGGGAGCTCCTACGAGCAGTACTTC. Its translation: CSARGAGSSYEQYF.

V and J are TRBV12-3 or TRBV12-4 and TRBJ1-6, with 9 bases aligning to TRBD1. The CDR3 has 15 residues. V lost 6 bases to trimming and J lost 10 bases; unmatched junction nucleotides: 10. CDR3 DNA sequence: TGTGCCAGCAGAACAGGGGGCGAATCGCCGTCACCCCTCCACTTT. Amino acid sequence: CASRTGGESPSPLHF.

This clonotype was seen just once. This chain joins TRBV12-3 or TRBV12-4 and TRBJ1-1, with D tentatively TRBD1 (6 bases). The CDR3 runs to 12 residues. With 5 bases removed from V and 6 bases from J, the gap between germline ends came to 10 bases. The CDR3 protein is CASSGTRAEAFF. DNA of the CDR3: TGTGCCAGCAGTGGGACACGCGCTGAAGCTTTCTTT.

V usage is TRBV5-1 and J usage is TRBJ2-2; D not certain. Germline assignment: CDR1 SGHRS and CDR2 YFSETQ. V was trimmed by 1 base and J by 1 base, leaving 5 bases between them. The CDR3 totals 14 residues. The CDR3 loop is CASSLTMNTGELFF. The CDR3 DNA reads as TGCGCCAGCAGCTTGACAATGAACACCGGGGAGCTGTTTTTT.

This clonotype showed up just a few times. The rearrangement links TRBV12-3 or TRBV12-4 to TRBJ2-3; 10 bases fit TRBD2. V lost 6 bases and J lost 5; bases outside the gene matches: 11. The length of the CDR3 is 16 residues. The CDR3 sequence is CASSSFSGRAEDTQYF. The CDR3 bases are TGTGCCAGCAGCTCCTTCAGCGGGAGGGCCGAAGATACGCAGTATTTT.

Only a few counts were recorded for this clonotype. Relative to the germline gene, one junction end is altered; a read error may explain this. The CDR3 is CASSWGAGETQHF. In DNA, the CDR3 is TGTGCCAGCAGCTGGGGAGCGGGGGAGACCCAGCACTTC. The gene calls are TRBV7-9 and TRBJ2-5; 8 nucleotides line up with TRBD2. Germline V gene sequence: CDR1 SEHNR, CDR2 FQNEAQ (reference sequence). There are 13 residues in the CDR3.

J is TRBJ2-7 and V is TRBV5-6; TRBD2 agrees at 8 bases. The CDR3 extends over 14 amino acids. CDR1 is SGHDT and CDR2 is YYEEEE in the germline V gene. Germline trimming cut 4 bases from V and 3 bases from J; bases unmatched to any gene: 6. DNA of the CDR3: TGTGCCAGCAGCCACTCCGGGACTAGCTACGAGCAGTACTTC. Encoded protein: CASSHSGTSYEQYF.

The chain uses TRBV9 and TRBJ2-7, with 13 bases lining up with TRBD2. Unmatched junction bases numbered 8, after V lost 0 bases and J lost 2 bases. This CDR3 has 18 amino acids. From germline, CDR1 is SGDLS and CDR2 YYNGEE. The DNA of the CDR3 is TGTGCCAGCAGCGTAGCCGGGACCGGGACTAGCGGGGCCTACGAGCAGTACTTC. This encodes CASSVAGTGTSGAYEQYF.

The chain links TRBV4-1 to TRBJ1-2, with D possibly being TRBD1 (6 bases). V was cut by 4 bases and J by 4 bases, with 22 bases left in between. This CDR3 is built from 17 residues. Germline CDR1 is MGHRA and CDR2 is YSYEKL. For the CDR3, the DNA is TGCGCCAGCAGCCCAAACATCCCGGGGGGCATAAGCTATGGCTACACCTTC. It specifies CASSPNIPGGISYGYTF.

This clonotype has only a few counts. V gene TRBV7-9 combines with J gene TRBJ1-1; maybe TRBD1 (6 bases). The germline V and J ends were trimmed by 1 base and 3 bases, with 18 bases remaining between them. Germline V gene sequence: CDR1 SEHNR, CDR2 FQNEAQ (reference sequence). The CDR3 extends over 17 amino acids. CDR3 coding DNA: TGTGCCAGCAGCTTAGGGTACAGGGTTACGCGGGACACTGAAGCTTTCTTT. Its protein is CASSLGYRVTRDTEAFF.

The rearrangement links TRBV4-1 to TRBJ2-7, with 11 nucleotides matching TRBD2. In germline, CDR1 is MGHRA, CDR2 YSYEKL. After removal of 0 bases from V and 4 bases from J, the junction contained 5 bases not matched to a gene. The length of the CDR3 is 16 residues. The CDR3 sequence is CASSQETSGIIYEQYF. The CDR3 nucleotides are TGCGCCAGCAGCCAAGAGACTAGCGGGATAATTTACGAGCAGTACTTC.

The chain has TRBV4-3 and TRBJ1-4; weak D call: TRBD1 (6 bases). V lost 0 bases and J lost 5, with 22 bases in between. In germline, CDR1 is LGHNA, CDR2 YSLEER. This CDR3 contains 19 residues. The CDR3 protein is CASSQDPRTDSSRNEKLFF. Here the CDR3 DNA reads TGCGCCAGCAGCCAAGATCCGCGAACGGACAGTTCGAGAAATGAAAAACTGTTTTTT.